This T cell receptor beta chain was profiled in a study of blood T cells in healthy people across ages. Primers used in a second PCR of about 7 to 12 cycles were a sample-barcoded 5' primer and a J-beta primer mix. A single record per CDR3 protein comes from TCRdb applying MiXCR to the 5' RACE reads. The table has more than 550,000 distinct CDR3 sequences, roughly 20% seen once; the top ten hold approximately 20%. The study's findings and limits: Older age coincided with a roughly linear decline in TCR beta diversity per million T cells. The study lacked donor CMV status, which possibly confounded expanded clonotype changes. Diversity estimates drawn from one million T cells were deemed underestimates.

CDR1 is SGDLS, CDR2 YYNGEE, per germline. This CDR3 spans 15 amino acids. The V segment lost 1 base and the J segment 9 bases; nucleotides outside the gene matches: 8. This clonotype has at least ten counts. Its antigen is as yet unknown. The material sequenced was blood. The TCR was taken from a man between 65 and 80 years old in good health. The gene calls are TRBV9 and TRBJ2-1, with 9 bases lining up with TRBD2. The DNA for the CDR3 is TGTGCCAGCAGCGTAACCCAGACTAGCGGCCTTGAGCAGTTCTTC. The encoded protein is CASSVTQTSGLEQFF.